This T cell receptor beta chain is drawn from a study of post-analysis software for immune sequencing data (dated by TCRdb to between 2015 and 2016). With regard to the full study: Disease courses on record covered relapsing-remitting, secondary progressive and progressive-relapsing multiple sclerosis, though some patients had no subtype annotation. The multiple sclerosis patient repertoires were compared with 11 previously published healthy control repertoires from donors aged 6 to 25 years. A subset of samples was prepared in parallel using single-end sample barcoding, then pooled and co-amplified after Illumina adapter ligation.

V ends up 10 bases short and J 3 bases short, with an unmatched junction base count of 7. The CDR3 holds 14 amino acids from the cysteine to the phenylalanine. Left in the record is the CDR3 DNA by itself, 42 bases read in frame from the first base. CDR1 and CDR2 are drawn from the germline V gene: ENHRY, SYGVKD. A single count supports this clonotype. It lacks a known antigen. One base away there is no much larger clone; base qualities are not given. One read amounts to weak evidence. TCR beta repertoires were profiled from peripheral blood of roughly twelve young patients with multiple sclerosis to demonstrate the VDJtools post-analysis software. Multiple sclerosis patients were children and adolescents aged roughly 6 to 17 years. The paper as a whole reports these results and caveats: Four or five TRBV segments, including TRBV5-6, TRBV5-1 and TRBV20-1, were significantly more frequent in patients than controls. Significantly lower normalized Chao1 diversity was found in multiple sclerosis patients than in controls, suggesting substantial peripheral T-cell clonal expansion. When samples were clustered directly using the F measure, samples prepared in the same batch co-clustered strongly, which prompted a batch-effect correction. The multiple sclerosis patient group was slightly younger than the control group.

Library generation was performed with PCR. Sequencing instrument: Illumina HiSeq 2500. To reduce PCR and sequencing biases, unique molecular identifiers were built into the TCR beta cDNA libraries. About 500,000 cDNA molecules were obtained for every 1 to 10 million input T cells, so each molecule roughly corresponded to one T cell. The patient libraries were prepared and sequenced using the same protocol as the earlier healthy control dataset. Within a given batch, samples were prepared together, multiplexed and sequenced on the same HiSeq lane. Processing in the source paper ran as follows. Raw barcoded reads were processed with MIGEC, and single-read molecular identifier groups were discarded before consensus assembly and CDR3 extraction. VDJtools was used for post-analysis of the clonotype tables, with diversity normalized by down-sampling every dataset to the smallest sample size. Repertoire overlap clustering matched CDR3 amino acid but not nucleotide sequences to correct batch-related cross-sample contamination. TCRdb trimmed public reads at Q25 via fastp, called clones via MiXCR and kept in-frame beta chains. Entries are consolidated by CDR3 protein sequence, retaining the most common genes and DNA. The V and J calls were not made by the authors but by TCRdb's processing. The sample table holds 250,000 to 300,000 distinct CDR3 sequences, of which about 40% were seen once. 4% to 6% of the sample goes to the ten largest clones.

The receptor comes from a girl between 10 and 17 years old with multiple sclerosis. The chain joins TRBV10-3 to TRBJ2-1, with 9 bases aligning to TRBD1. Sequenced input: blood. This receptor has the CDR3 CASKRTGVYNEQFF. Read as DNA, the sequence is TGTGCCAGCAAGAGGACAGGGGTCTACAATGAGCAGTTCTTC.